Listed below are T cell receptor beta chains from one sample, sequenced in a study of blood T cell repertoires in COVID-19. The repertoire was sequenced with immunoSEQ multiplex PCR; TCRdb's copy has only in-frame clones and lacks some. The table includes around 97,000 clones, roughly 89% detected once. Material: peripheral blood. The receptors shown here come from a woman at least 80 years old in a cohort sampled during active COVID-19. Both conserved end residues are part of each CDR3. The D gene is left open where the match is weak. Not every row has a clone size; where given, it reads once, few, many or a size class.

clone size | J gene | D gene | V gene | CDR3 DNA | CDR3 protein
NA | TRBJ2-3 | NA | TRBV28 | TGTGCCAGCAGTCGACTCCCGTCTGGCACAGATACGCAGTATTTT | CASSRLPSGTDTQYF
NA | TRBJ2-3 | TRBD2 | TRBV19 | TGTGCCAGTAGGACCCTAGCGGGGGGTCTCGCCGGAGATACGCAGTATTTT | CASRTLAGGLAGDTQYF
once | TRBJ1-4 | NA | TRBV19 | TGTGCCAGTAGTCAGGGCAGGGAAAAACTGTTTTTT | CASSQGREKLFF
once | TRBJ2-2 | NA | TRBV28 | TGTGCCAGCAGACAAACGAACACCGGGGAGCTGTTTTTT | CASRQTNTGELFF
NA | TRBJ2-7 | NA | TRBV6-5 | TGTGCCAGCAGTAGGAGCTCCTACGAGCAGTACTTC | CASSRSSYEQYF
NA | TRBJ2-4 | NA | TRBV6-2/TRBV6-3 | TGTGCCAGCAGCCTCGATGGAGACCCGGGAGCCCTAGCCAAAAACATTCAGTACTTC | CASSLDGDPGALAKNIQYF
NA | TRBJ1-6 | NA | TRBV7-9 | TGTGCCAGCAGCTTAGGTCCCAGGGATAATTCACCCCTCCACTTT | CASSLGPRDNSPLHF
NA | TRBJ2-1 | NA | TRBV28 | TGTGCCAGCAGTCCTCCCGCCGGTGAGCAGTTCTTC | CASSPPAGEQFF
NA | TRBJ2-1 | TRBD2 | TRBV10-3 | TGTGCCATCAGGACCCCTAGCGGGGCCTACAATGAGCAGTTCTTC | CAIRTPSGAYNEQFF
NA | TRBJ2-1 | TRBD2 | TRBV5-4 | TGTGCCAGCAGCTTGGTTTGGACTAGCGGGACTCAGCAGTTCTTC | CASSLVWTSGTQQFF
NA | TRBJ2-7 | NA | TRBV21-1 | TGTGCCAGCAGCAAGGTGAAGAACAGGAGCTCCTACGAGCAGTACTTC | CASSKVKNRSSYEQYF